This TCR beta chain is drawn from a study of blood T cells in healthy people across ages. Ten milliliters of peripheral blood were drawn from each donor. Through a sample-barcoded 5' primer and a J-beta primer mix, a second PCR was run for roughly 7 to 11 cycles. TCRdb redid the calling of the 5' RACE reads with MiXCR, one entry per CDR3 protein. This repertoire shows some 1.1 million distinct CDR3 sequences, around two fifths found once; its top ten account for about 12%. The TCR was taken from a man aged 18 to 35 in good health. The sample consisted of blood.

The CDR3 nucleotides are TGTGCCAGCAGCGTAGAGGGGTCCCCCTACGAGCAGTACTTC. The encoded protein is CASSVEGSPYEQYF. The chain joins TRBV9 to TRBJ2-5; D possibly corresponds to TRBD1 (5 bases). The DNA end favors TRBJ2-7, so the J call may be wrong. CDR3 length equals 14 residues. Germline assignment: CDR1 SGDLS and CDR2 YYNGEE.